A selection of T cell receptor beta chains follows, all from one sample in a study of cytomegalovirus exposure and HLA in healthy donors. Profiling relied on immunoSEQ multiplex PCR, and the TCRdb table lists in-frame clones only, not all of them. The table includes roughly 290,000 clones, around nine tenths detected once. The specimen sequenced was PBMCs. The receptors come from a woman aged 18-35 years in good health and CMV-seronegative. Both conserved end residues are part of each CDR3. A D gene is named only where the DNA matches it firmly. A row's size may be missing; if present it is once, few, many or a size class.

J gene,V gene,D gene,clone size,CDR3 DNA,CDR3 protein
TRBJ2-7,TRBV6-5,-,-,TGTGCCAGCAGCGGGGGGCCAGAATACGAGCAGTACTTC,CASSGGPEYEQYF
TRBJ1-4,TRBV5-1,-,once,TGCGCCAGCCGGAGCAGCGATAATGAAAAACTGTTTTTT,CASRSSDNEKLFF
TRBJ1-1,TRBV7-9,TRBD1,-,TGTGCCAGCAGCGACAGGGGGGTGAACACTGAAGCTTTCTTT,CASSDRGVNTEAFF
TRBJ1-2,TRBV6-4,-,-,TGTGCCAGCAGTGAAGAAAGGGGCTATGGCTACACCTTC,CASSEERGYGYTF
TRBJ2-4,TRBV14,TRBD1,-,TGTGCCAGCAGCCAAGGTCCTGCCAGGGGGCTTTTCGGCATTCAGTACTTC,CASSQGPARGLFGIQYF
TRBJ2-1,TRBV7-2,-,-,TGTGCCAGCAGCTTAGGGGGGGAGGTGGGCGATGAGCAGTTCTTC,CASSLGGEVGDEQFF
TRBJ1-3,TRBV21-1,-,-,TGTGCCAGCAGCGTCCGACAGGGCTATACAGGAAACACCATATATTTT,CASSVRQGYTGNTIYF
TRBJ1-2,TRBV7-2,-,-,TGTGCCAGCAGCTTATCATCGCAGGGTAGCGGCTACACCTTC,CASSLSSQGSGYTF
TRBJ2-2,TRBV4-2,-,-,TGTGCCAGCAGCCAAGTCGACATTCCCGCCGGGGAGCTGTTTTTT,CASSQVDIPAGELFF
TRBJ2-7,TRBV7-9,TRBD1,few,TGTGCCAGCAGCTTACCCACCTCGACAGGGATGGTGAACGAGCAGTACTTC,CASSLPTSTGMVNEQYF
TRBJ2-7,TRBV4-1,-,-,TGCGCCAGCAGCCAGGGCCGGGACTTCACCTACGAGCAGTACTTC,CASSQGRDFTYEQYF
TRBJ1-1,TRBV30,-,-,TGTGCCTGGAGTGTACTACGGATGAACACTGAAGCTTTCTTT,CAWSVLRMNTEAFF
TRBJ2-7,TRBV10-3,-,-,TGTGCCATCAGTGGGACGGGAGTTAGGGGGCTATACGAGCAGTACTTC,CAISGTGVRGLYEQYF
TRBJ2-1,TRBV5-1,TRBD2,-,TGCGCCAGCAGCTTCGCGGGGGGCGTGCCCTACAATGAGCAGTTCTTC,CASSFAGGVPYNEQFF
TRBJ2-6,TRBV18,-,-,TGTGCCAGCTCACCAGGGTCCATCAGGGTCTCTGGGGCCAACGTCCTGACTTTC,CASSPGSIRVSGANVLTF
TRBJ1-2,TRBV27,TRBD1,-,TGTGCCAGCAGTTTCTGGACAGGGGGCATTTATGGCTACACCTTC,CASSFWTGGIYGYTF
TRBJ1-3,TRBV5-1,-,-,TGCGCCAGCAGCTTGGGTCGGACAGATGGAAACACCATATATTTT,CASSLGRTDGNTIYF
TRBJ2-7,TRBV5-5,-,-,TGTGCCAGCAGCTTGGCCCGCGGGCTTTTGGCCTACGAGCAGTACTTC,CASSLARGLLAYEQYF
TRBJ2-1,TRBV30,-,-,TGTGCCTGGAGTTTACAGGGTTACAATGAGCAGTTCTTC,CAWSLQGYNEQFF
TRBJ2-3,TRBV2,-,-,TGTGCCAGCAGGTCCTCCACAGATACGCAGTATTTT,CASRSSTDTQYF
TRBJ2-7,TRBV4-1,-,-,TGCGCCAGCAGCCATCCCAATGGCGGGGCCTTAGAGCAGTACTTC,CASSHPNGGALEQYF
TRBJ1-1,TRBV2,-,once,TGTGCCAGCAGTGAAGCCGGGACAAGCCTTGAAGCTTTCTTT,CASSEAGTSLEAFF
TRBJ1-6,TRBV4-1,TRBD1,-,TGCGCCAGCAGCCTTGGGGACAGGGGGCGCAGGTTAGAGGTTTCACCCCTCCACTTT,CASSLGDRGRRLEVSPLHF
TRBJ2-7,TRBV11-2,TRBD1,-,TGTGCCAGCAGCACCCGGACAGGGTTCTACGAGCAGTACTTC,CASSTRTGFYEQYF
TRBJ1-2,TRBV5-1,TRBD1,-,TGCGCCAGCAGCTGGGGTCCGGGACAGCTAAGTTCTAACTATGGCTACACCTTC,CASSWGPGQLSSNYGYTF
TRBJ1-1,TRBV5-1,-,-,TGCGCCAGCAGCTCCGGGGAAGGACTTGAAGCTTTCTTT,CASSSGEGLEAFF
TRBJ2-7,TRBV11-2,-,-,TGTGCCAGCAGCTTAGTCCCGAGCTCCTACGAGCAGTACTTC,CASSLVPSSYEQYF
TRBJ2-5,TRBV30,-,-,TGTGCCCGAGGGTTGGGGGAGACCCAGTACTTC,CARGLGETQYF
TRBJ1-5,TRBV6-1,-,-,TGTGCCAGCAGTGGGGGGAAAACAGGGAAGGTGGATCAGCCCCAGCATTTT,CASSGGKTGKVDQPQHF
TRBJ2-5,TRBV4-1,-,few,TGCGCCAGCAGTTTCAGGGGTCAAGAGACCCAGTACTTC,CASSFRGQETQYF
TRBJ1-6,TRBV5-1,-,few,TGCGCCAGCAGTCACGCGACTCAGAGCTCCTATAATTCACCCCTCCACTTT,CASSHATQSSYNSPLHF
TRBJ2-7,TRBV5-1,-,-,TGCGCCAGCAGCCCTGGGGACTCAACCTACGAGCAGTACTTC,CASSPGDSTYEQYF
TRBJ1-5,TRBV19,TRBD1,-,TGTGCCAGTAGGCCGACAGGGGGCAATCAGCCCCAGCATTTT,CASRPTGGNQPQHF
TRBJ1-4,TRBV5-6,-,few,TGTGCCAGCAGCTTGGTACTGATCGGAAAACTGTTTTTT,CASSLVLIGKLFF
TRBJ1-2,TRBV7-9,TRBD1,-,TGTGCCAGCAGCTTAGTGGGACAGGGCCTAACCGACTATGGCTACACCTTC,CASSLVGQGLTDYGYTF
TRBJ1-1,TRBV6-6,-,-,TGTGCCAGCAGTTACAGCGGTATGAACACTGAAGCTTTCTTT,CASSYSGMNTEAFF
TRBJ1-4,TRBV6-5,-,few,TGTGCCAGCAGCCACCATCGGCGGACTAATGAAAAACTGTTTTTT,CASSHHRRTNEKLFF
TRBJ2-5,TRBV9,TRBD1,-,TGTGCCAGCAGCACCTGGACAGGGGACGTAGGGGAGACCCAGTACTTC,CASSTWTGDVGETQYF
TRBJ2-1,TRBV13,TRBD2,-,TGTGCCAGCAGCTTAGCGGGGGGGGCTTACAATGAGCAGTTCTTC,CASSLAGGAYNEQFF
TRBJ2-5,TRBV27,TRBD2,-,TGTGCCAGCAGTCTCGGACTAGCGGGGGGCCAAGAGACCCAGTACTTC,CASSLGLAGGQETQYF
TRBJ2-5,TRBV15,TRBD2,-,TGTGCCACCAATTCGGGCCCTAGCGGGGGGGCTCGTGAGACCCAGTACTTC,CATNSGPSGGARETQYF
TRBJ1-3,TRBV4-1,-,-,TGCGCCAGCAGCCAAGGGGTAGGGGCTGGAAACACCATATATTTT,CASSQGVGAGNTIYF
TRBJ2-7,TRBV14,-,-,TGTGCCAGCAGCCCCCAGGGTTCTGGCGAGCAGTACTTC,CASSPQGSGEQYF
TRBJ2-2,TRBV30,TRBD1,-,TGTGCCTGGGCAGCAATCGGACAGGGGGTATGGGGGGAGCTGTTTTTT,CAWAAIGQGVWGELFF
TRBJ2-7,TRBV5-1,TRBD2,-,TGCGCCAGCAGCTTGGACGAACTAGCGGGGAACTACGAGCAGTACTTC,CASSLDELAGNYEQYF
TRBJ2-1,TRBV7-3,-,-,TGTGCCAGCAGCTTAAATGGGGGAGCGGGTGAGCAGTTCTTC,CASSLNGGAGEQFF
TRBJ1-3,TRBV6-1,TRBD1,once,TGTGCCAGCAGCGAAGACAGGGGAGTTGGAAACACCATATATTTT,CASSEDRGVGNTIYF
TRBJ2-7,TRBV19,TRBD1,once,TGTGCCAGTAGCCTCCGGGACAGGGGTGTCGAGCAGTACTTC,CASSLRDRGVEQYF
TRBJ1-1,TRBV9,TRBD1,-,TGTGCCAGCAGCCCGCGGACAGGGAGGGACACTGAAGCTTTCTTT,CASSPRTGRDTEAFF
TRBJ1-6,TRBV5-1,TRBD1,-,TGCGCCAGCAGCTTGAAAACGGAAGGGGGCCCTATCCACTTT,CASSLKTEGGPIHF
TRBJ2-3,TRBV10-1,-,-,TGCGCCAGCGGGAACGGAGGGACAGATACGCAGTATTTT,CASGNGGTDTQYF